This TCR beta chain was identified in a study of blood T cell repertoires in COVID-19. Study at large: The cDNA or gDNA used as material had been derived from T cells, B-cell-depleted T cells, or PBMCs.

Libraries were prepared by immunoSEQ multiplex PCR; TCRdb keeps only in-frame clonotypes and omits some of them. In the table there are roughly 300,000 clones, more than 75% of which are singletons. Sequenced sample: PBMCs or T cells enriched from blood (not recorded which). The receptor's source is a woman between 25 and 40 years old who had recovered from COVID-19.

The CDR3 region is CASSQTFNRGYEQYF. CDR3 DNA: TGCGCCAGCAGCCAAACGTTCAACAGGGGTTACGAGCAGTACTTC. The V and J genes are TRBV4-1 and TRBJ2-7, with 7 bases matching TRBD1. The CDR3 spans 15 residues. Trimming cost V 2 bases and J 4 bases; bases outside gene matches: 8. Germline V gives CDR1 MGHRA, CDR2 YSYEKL.